Given below is one TCR beta chain in context. Both 60 Vbeta primers and 13 Jbeta primers went into the PCR. Only in-frame clones appear in the TCRdb table, and some are missing; sequencing was by immunoSEQ multiplex PCR. The table has about 60,000 clones, 77% seen once; the top ten hold 2% to 3%. The CDR3 runs to 15 residues. Germline trimming cut 3 bases from V and 4 bases from J; bases unmatched to any gene: 7. Looked up from germline, CDR1 is SGDLS and CDR2 is YYNGEE. This sample is part of a study of cytomegalovirus exposure and HLA in healthy donors. Material: PBMCs. The chain combines TRBV9 with TRBJ2-7; 10 positions agree with TRBD1. The clonotype was recovered from a female donor in good health and CMV-seronegative. DNA for the CDR3: TGTGCCAGCAGCGCCGACCGGGACAGGGGTTACGAGCAGTACTTC. Its translation is CASSADRDRGYEQYF.